Shown below are 12 T cell receptor beta chains from a single sample sequenced in a study of monozygotic twins with inflammatory bowel disease. From the 5' RACE reads, TCRdb lists one entry per CDR3 protein and no DNA. Its table records about 380,000 distinct CDR3 sequences. Sequences were obtained from blood. These receptors were taken from a human donor with ulcerative colitis or Crohn's disease, or a healthy co-twin of an affected twin (not recorded which).

The chain carries TRBV28 and TRBJ2-1; absent DNA, TCRdb's TRBD1 call cannot be checked. The CDR3 contains 13 residues. Germline lookup yields CDR1 MDHEN and CDR2 SYDVKM. CDR3 residues: CASSFRGYNEQFF.

V is TRBV10-3 and J is TRBJ1-1; TCRdb indicates TRBD1, and absent DNA this call remains unverified. The germline CDR1 and CDR2 sequences are ENHRY and SYGVKD. The CDR3 is 14 amino acids. CDR3 amino acids: CAFTPGQLVTEAFF.

This sequence joins TRBV5-1 and TRBJ2-4; TCRdb proposes TRBD2, but this gene call is untestable without DNA. The CDR3 covers 15 residues. The V gene's germline CDR1 is SGHRS and CDR2 YFSETQ. The chain's CDR3 is CASSRRASGGAFQYF.

This rearrangement joins TRBV7-2 to TRBJ2-7; checking the TCRdb D call of TRBD1 is not possible without DNA. CDR3 length: 14 amino acids. Germline values: CDR1 SGHTA, CDR2 FQGNSA. This chain's CDR3 is CASSLGARNYEQYF.

The chain couples TRBV4-3 to TRBJ1-2. CDR3 length equals 16 residues. Germline loops: CDR1 LGHNA, CDR2 YSLEER. CDR3 sequence: CASSQDLGRAPLGYTF.

The chain links TRBV19 to TRBJ2-3; TCRdb calls TRBD1, which cannot be checked without DNA. The CDR3 loop spans 15 amino acids. Germline CDR1 LNHDA, CDR2 SQIVND (reference sequence). CDR3 region: CASSTDLGGGDTQYF.

J is TRBJ2-1 and V is TRBV7-2; TCRdb names TRBD2, which stays unverified in the absence of DNA. There are 15 residues in the CDR3. In germline, CDR1 is SGHTA, CDR2 FQGNSA. This CDR3 is CASSLQKAPSNEQFF.

This chain uses TRBV7-2 with TRBJ2-2; with no DNA, the TCRdb D assignment of TRBD1 cannot be verified. The CDR3 length is 15 residues. The V gene's germline CDR1 is SGHTA and CDR2 FQGNSA. The CDR3 here is CASLPGHPNTGELFF. The full variable domain, with the rest looked up from reference TRBV7-2 and TRBJ2-2, is GAGVSQSPSNKVTEKGKDVELRCDPISGHTALYWYRQSLGQGLEFLIYFQGNSAPDKSGLPSDRFSAERTGGSVSTLTIQRTQQEDSAVYLCASLPGHPNTGELFFGEGSRLTVL.

The chain's CDR3 is CASNSGDTGIPGELFF. The rearrangement links TRBV5-1 to TRBJ2-2; absent DNA, TCRdb's TRBD1 call cannot be checked. The CDR3 spans 16 residues. Germline-derived CDR1 and CDR2 are SGHRS and YFSETQ. The whole variable domain, remainder taken from reference TRBV5-1 and TRBJ2-2, is KAGVTQTPRYLIKTRGQQVTLSCSPISGHRSVSWYQQTPGQGLQFLFEYFSETQRNKGNFPGRFSGRQFSNSRSEMNVSTLELGDSALYLCASNSGDTGIPGELFFGEGSRLTVL.

V and J are TRBV11-2 and TRBJ2-5; with no DNA, the TCRdb D assignment of TRBD2 cannot be verified. The CDR3 consists of 17 residues. Germline-derived CDR1 and CDR2 are SGHAT and FQNNGV. The CDR3 sequence: CASSLTRTSGGGETQYF. The whole variable domain, remainder taken from reference TRBV11-2 and TRBJ2-5, is EAGVAQSPRYKIIEKRQSVAFWCNPISGHATLYWYQQILGQGPKLLIQFQNNGVVDDSQLPKDRFSAERLKGVDSTLKIQPAKLEDSAVYLCASSLTRTSGGGETQYFGPGTRLLVL.

This chain's CDR3 is CASSLGGTGADTQYF. The V call is TRBV7-9, the J call TRBJ2-3; no DNA is available, so the TRBD1 call from TCRdb remains unchecked. CDR3 length: 15 residues. Germline CDR1 and CDR2: SEHNR and FQNEAQ (reference sequence).

CDR3 in amino acids: CASSYPQRGGYEKLFF. The V call is TRBV6-5, the J call TRBJ1-4; TCRdb designates TRBD1, a call that cannot be tested without DNA. Germline CDR1 is MNHEY and CDR2 is SVGAGI. The CDR3 has 16 amino acids.